Sequencing of this TCR beta chain was carried out in a study of early T cells in non-severe SARS-CoV-2 infection. For the study at large: It was bulk RNA from unsorted whole blood that was sequenced, and the chains were unpaired.

CDR3 size: 13 residues. Per germline, CDR1 LGHDT and CDR2 YNNKEL (reference sequence). Trimming took off 6 bases at V and 1 base at J, with 9 bases between the two ends. Unique molecular identifiers were affixed to single, distinct cDNA molecules. TCRdb ran MiXCR on the 5' RACE reads and lists one entry per CDR3 protein. The sample shows about 99,000 distinct CDR3 sequences, roughly 17% of them seen only once. Study-level results: Missing private and CD4 specificities, VDJdb matching favored anti-spike CD8 responses.

This clonotype showed up many times. The antigen is unknown. The chain has TRBV3-1 and TRBJ1-1; D is unresolved. The sample was whole blood. The receptor was derived from an adult who was a healthcare worker with PCR-confirmed SARS-CoV-2 infection or an uninfected control (not recorded which). Here the CDR3 reads CASSRASNTEAFF. DNA for the CDR3: TGTGCCAGCAGTAGGGCCTCGAACACTGAAGCTTTCTTT.